This record looks at one TCR beta chain sequence and its context. Its antigen is currently unknown. This record belongs to a study of vaccination and CD4 T cells after COVID-19. General study findings and limits: The researchers studied relatively few convalescent patients and omitted early post-infection timepoints.

The ends were cut back, 7 bases at V and 0 bases at J, with 19 bases in the middle. Germline V gene lookup returns CDR1 MDHEN and CDR2 SYDVKM. The CDR3 length is 18 residues. TCRdb re-analysed the PCR reads in MiXCR, keeping a single row per CDR3 protein. This repertoire shows roughly 19,000 distinct CDR3 sequences, 60% found once; its top ten account for 1% to 1.3%. The chain carries TRBV28 and TRBJ2-6; weak D call: TRBD2 (7 bases). This clonotype was sampled from a human donor who had recovered from COVID-19. The sequenced sample was CD4+ T cells from blood, obtained after SARS-CoV-2 vaccination. The CDR3: CASNEAGGGGSGANVLTF. The DNA of the CDR3 is TGTGCCAGCAACGAGGCAGGAGGGGGGGGCTCTGGGGCCAACGTCCTGACTTTC.